This T cell receptor (beta chain) was profiled in a study of T-cell reconstitution after alpha-beta-depleted transplantation in children. Looked up from germline, CDR1 is MDHEN and CDR2 is SYDVKM. Trimming cost V 6 bases and J 7 bases; bases outside gene matches: 4. This CDR3 comprises 13 residues. Unique molecular identifiers featured in how the TCRbeta library was prepared. TCRdb re-analysed the PCR reads in MiXCR, keeping a single row per CDR3 protein. The table lists 80,000 to 95,000 distinct CDR3 sequences, approximately 8.4% of them singletons. This clonotype was found many times. The chain combines TRBV28 with TRBJ2-4; TRBD1 aligns across 9 bases. This material consisted of PBMCs from the stem cell graft donor, taken from the stem cell graft. This TCR derives from a human donor who donated a stem cell graft to a child with congenital amegakaryocytic thrombocytopenia. This CDR3 reads CASSTGQGNIQYF. The DNA for the CDR3 is TGTGCCAGCAGCACTGGACAGGGGAACATTCAGTACTTC. Full variable domain (remainder filled in from reference TRBV28 and TRBJ2-4): DVKVTQSSRYLVKRTGEKVFLECVQDMDHENMFWYRQDPGLGLRLIYFSYDVKMKEKGDIPEGYSVSREKKERFSLILESASTNQTSMYLCASSTGQGNIQYFGAGTRLSVL.